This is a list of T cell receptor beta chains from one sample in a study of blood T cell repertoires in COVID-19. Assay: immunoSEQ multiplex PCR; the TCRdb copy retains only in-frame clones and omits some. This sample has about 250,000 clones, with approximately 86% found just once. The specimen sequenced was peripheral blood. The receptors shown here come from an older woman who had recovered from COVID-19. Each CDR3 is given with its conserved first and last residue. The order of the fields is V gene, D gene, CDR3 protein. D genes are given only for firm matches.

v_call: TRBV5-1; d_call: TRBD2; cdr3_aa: CASSLILAGRTYEQYF
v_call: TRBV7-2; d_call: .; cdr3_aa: CASSAVKRNTQYF
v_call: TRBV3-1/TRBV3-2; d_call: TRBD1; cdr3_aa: CASSRSGGSGNTIYF
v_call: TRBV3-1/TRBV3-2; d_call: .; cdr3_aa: CASSPAGTMNTEAFF
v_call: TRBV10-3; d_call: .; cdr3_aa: CAIRTRADEQYF
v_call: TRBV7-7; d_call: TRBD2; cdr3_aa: CASSPMGRGGTDTQYF
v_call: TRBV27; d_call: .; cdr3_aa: CASTRGSYNEQFF
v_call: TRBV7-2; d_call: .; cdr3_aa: CASSLVPGVSYGYTF
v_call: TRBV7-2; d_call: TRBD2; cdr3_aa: CASLPGSGGFYNEQFF
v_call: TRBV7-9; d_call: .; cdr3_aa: CASSSHRAQMPLMQYF
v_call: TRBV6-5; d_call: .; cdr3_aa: CASRYDSYSSYEQYF
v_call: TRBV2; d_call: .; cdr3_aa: CASILGRSNEKLFF
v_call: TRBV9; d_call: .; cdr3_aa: CASTRSIPSSGNTIYF
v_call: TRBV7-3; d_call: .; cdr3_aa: CASSTDNSNTGELFF
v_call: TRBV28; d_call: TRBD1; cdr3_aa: CASSFLPGQGSGNTIYF
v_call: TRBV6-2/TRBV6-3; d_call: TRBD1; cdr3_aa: CASSYDRGGTDTQYF
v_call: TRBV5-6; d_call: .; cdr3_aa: CASSLVGPGSYGYTF
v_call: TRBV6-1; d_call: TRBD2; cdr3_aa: CASSELAGGLDTQYF
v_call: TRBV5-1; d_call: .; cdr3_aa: CASSLVGQGMGATEAFF
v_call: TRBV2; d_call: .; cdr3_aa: CASSHGQPNTEAFF
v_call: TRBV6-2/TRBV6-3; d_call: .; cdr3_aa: CASSYWGRNSNQPQHF